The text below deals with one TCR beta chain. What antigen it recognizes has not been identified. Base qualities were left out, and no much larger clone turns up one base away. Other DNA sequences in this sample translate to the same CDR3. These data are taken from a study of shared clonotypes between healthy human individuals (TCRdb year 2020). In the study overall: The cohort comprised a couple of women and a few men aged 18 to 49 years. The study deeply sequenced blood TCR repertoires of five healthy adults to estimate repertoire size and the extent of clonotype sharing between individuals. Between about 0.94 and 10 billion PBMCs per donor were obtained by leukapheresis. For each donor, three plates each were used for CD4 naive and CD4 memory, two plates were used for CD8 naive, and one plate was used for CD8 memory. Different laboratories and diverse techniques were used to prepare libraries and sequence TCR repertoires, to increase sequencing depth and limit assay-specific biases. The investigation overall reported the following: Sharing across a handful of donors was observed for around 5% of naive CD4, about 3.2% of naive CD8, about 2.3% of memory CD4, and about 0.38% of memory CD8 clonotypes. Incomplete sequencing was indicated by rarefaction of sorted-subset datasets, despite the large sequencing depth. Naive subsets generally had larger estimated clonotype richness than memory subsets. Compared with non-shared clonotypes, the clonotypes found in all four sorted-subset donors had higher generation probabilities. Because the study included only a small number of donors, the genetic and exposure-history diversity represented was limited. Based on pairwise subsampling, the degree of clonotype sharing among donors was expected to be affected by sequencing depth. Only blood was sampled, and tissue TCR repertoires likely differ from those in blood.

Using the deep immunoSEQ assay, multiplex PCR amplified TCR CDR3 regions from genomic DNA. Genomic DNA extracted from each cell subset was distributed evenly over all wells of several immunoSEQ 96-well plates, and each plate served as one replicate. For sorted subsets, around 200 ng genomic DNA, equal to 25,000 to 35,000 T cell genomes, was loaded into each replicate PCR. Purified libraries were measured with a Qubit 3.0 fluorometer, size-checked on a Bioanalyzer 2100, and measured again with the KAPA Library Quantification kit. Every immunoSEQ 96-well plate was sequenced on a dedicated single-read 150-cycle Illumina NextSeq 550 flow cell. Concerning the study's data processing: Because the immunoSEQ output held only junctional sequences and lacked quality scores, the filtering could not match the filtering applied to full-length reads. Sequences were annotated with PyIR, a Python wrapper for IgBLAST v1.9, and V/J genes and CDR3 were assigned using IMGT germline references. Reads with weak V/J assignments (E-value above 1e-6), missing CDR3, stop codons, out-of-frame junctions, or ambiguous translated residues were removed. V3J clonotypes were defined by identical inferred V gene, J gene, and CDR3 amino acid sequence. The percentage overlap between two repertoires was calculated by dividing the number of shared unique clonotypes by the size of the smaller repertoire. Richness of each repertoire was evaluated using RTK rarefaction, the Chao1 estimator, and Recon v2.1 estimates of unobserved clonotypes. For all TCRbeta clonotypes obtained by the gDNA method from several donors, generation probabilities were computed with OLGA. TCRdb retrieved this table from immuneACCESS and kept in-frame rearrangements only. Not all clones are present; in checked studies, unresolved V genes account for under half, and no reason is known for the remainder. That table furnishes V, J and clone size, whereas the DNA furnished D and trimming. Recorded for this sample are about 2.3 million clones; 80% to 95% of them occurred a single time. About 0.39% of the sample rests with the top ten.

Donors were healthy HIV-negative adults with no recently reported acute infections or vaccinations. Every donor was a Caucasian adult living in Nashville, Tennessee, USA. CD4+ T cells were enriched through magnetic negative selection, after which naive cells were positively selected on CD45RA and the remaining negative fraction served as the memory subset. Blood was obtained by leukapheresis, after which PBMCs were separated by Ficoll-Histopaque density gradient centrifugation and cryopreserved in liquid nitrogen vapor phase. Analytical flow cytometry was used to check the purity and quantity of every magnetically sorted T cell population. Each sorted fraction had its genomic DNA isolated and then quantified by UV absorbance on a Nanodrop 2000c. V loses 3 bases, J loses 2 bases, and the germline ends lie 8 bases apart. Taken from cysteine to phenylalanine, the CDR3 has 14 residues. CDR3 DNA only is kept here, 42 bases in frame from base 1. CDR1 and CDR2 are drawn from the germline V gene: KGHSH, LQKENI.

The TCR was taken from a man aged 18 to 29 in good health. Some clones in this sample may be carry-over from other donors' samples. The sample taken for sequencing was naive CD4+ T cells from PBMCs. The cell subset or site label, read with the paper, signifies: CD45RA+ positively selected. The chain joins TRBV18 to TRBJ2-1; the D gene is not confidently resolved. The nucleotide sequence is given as TGTGCCAGCTCACCTACACGGACCTACAATGAGCAGTTCTTC. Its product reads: CASSPTRTYNEQFF. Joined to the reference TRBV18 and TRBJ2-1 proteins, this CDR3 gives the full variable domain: NAGVMQNPRHLVRRRGQEARLRCSPMKGHSHVYWYRQLPEEGLKFMVYLQKENIIDESGMPKERFSAEFPKEGPSILRIQQVVRGDSAAYFCASSPTRTYNEQFFGPGTRLTVL.